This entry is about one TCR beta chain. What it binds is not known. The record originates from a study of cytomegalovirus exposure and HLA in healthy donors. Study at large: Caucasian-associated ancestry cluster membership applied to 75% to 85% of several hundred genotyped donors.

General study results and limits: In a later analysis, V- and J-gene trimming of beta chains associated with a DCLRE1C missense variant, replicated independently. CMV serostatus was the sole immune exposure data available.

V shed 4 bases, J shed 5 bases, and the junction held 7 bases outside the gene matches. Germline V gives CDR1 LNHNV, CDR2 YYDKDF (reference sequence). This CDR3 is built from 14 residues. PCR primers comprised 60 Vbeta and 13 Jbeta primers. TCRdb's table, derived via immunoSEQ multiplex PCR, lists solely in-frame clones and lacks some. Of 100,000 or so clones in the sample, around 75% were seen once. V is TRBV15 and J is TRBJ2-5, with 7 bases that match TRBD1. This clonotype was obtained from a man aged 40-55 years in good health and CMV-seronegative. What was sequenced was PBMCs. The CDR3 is CATSIRQGGETQYF. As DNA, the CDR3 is TGTGCCACCAGCATTCGACAGGGTGGGGAGACCCAGTACTTC.